This TCR beta chain derives from a study of follicular helper T cells after annual influenza vaccination. Stated time point: 2015-2016 season, pre-vaccination. Adults received seasonal inactivated influenza vaccine, with sorted blood CD4 subsets sequenced before and after. No donor had influenza vaccine in the prior 6 months; all lived in the community. Blood volume per time point ranged from about 35 to 100 mL. Measured with immunoSEQ multiplex PCR; TCRdb has only the in-frame clones, and not every one. The sample records 13,000 to 15,000 clones, 78% being singletons. This CDR3 region has 14 residues. In germline, CDR1 is KGHSH, CDR2 LQKENI. The ends were cut back, 0 bases at V and 5 bases at J, with 10 bases in the middle.

V usage is TRBV18 and J usage is TRBJ1-1; D gene unclear. This receptor was taken from an adult who received the influenza vaccine. This specimen was CXCR5- memory CD4+ T cells sorted from blood, taken on the day of influenza vaccination. The CDR3 loop is CASSPPNSETEAFF. The DNA of the CDR3 is TGTGCCAGCTCACCACCTAATTCGGAAACTGAAGCTTTCTTT.